This T cell receptor beta chain came from a study of shared T cell receptors in the human thymus. This clone was recorded once. Data came from immunoSEQ multiplex PCR; TCRdb stores just in-frame clones and leaves some out. The data show about 500,000 clones, 75% to 85% seen once. This CDR3 region has 16 residues. Trimming left V 1 base short and J 7 bases short, with 17 bases between. The germline gives CDR1 SGHTA, CDR2 FQGTGA. These data also featured in a second study, about human thymus T cells. That work contributes: Infants served as donors; they were healthy and Finnish and were having corrective surgery for congenital heart defects. Corrective heart surgery yielded resections, and these provided the thymus tissue. There appeared to be biased usage of V and J genes in thymic and blood repertoires. Related research described thymic repertoires that were highly overlapping among unrelated individuals.

This sequence was found in a boy under three years old with a congenital heart defect. The chain recombines TRBV7-3 with TRBJ2-1, with TRBD2 as a possible D gene (6 bases). The sequencing input was thymocytes. The CDR3 DNA reads TGTGCCAGCAGCTTAAATGGGGGGAGGCACCTAAATGAGCAGTTCTTC. Its protein product is CASSLNGGRHLNEQFF.